The entry that follows covers one TCR beta chain sequence. Germline assignment: CDR1 MDHEN and CDR2 SYDVKM. V gave up 6 bases and J gave up 7 bases; unmatched junction bases: 10. This CDR3 contains 14 residues. TCRdb's table, derived via immunoSEQ multiplex PCR, lists solely in-frame clones and lacks some. Among 150,000 to 200,000 clones listed, roughly 81% were seen once. The data stem from a study of blood T cell repertoires in COVID-19. Across the study: From T cells, B-cell-depleted T cells, or PBMCs came the material, which was cDNA or gDNA.

The source of this sequence is a woman aged 80 or over with COVID-19, enrolled during active disease. The material sequenced was peripheral blood. This chain uses TRBV28 with TRBJ1-2, with 8 bases matching TRBD1. In nucleotides, the CDR3 is TGTGCCAGCAGATCCGGGACAGGTGCCGGTGGCTACACCTTC. This encodes CASRSGTGAGGYTF.